These T cell receptor beta chains were read from a single sample in a study of cytomegalovirus exposure and HLA in healthy donors. Clones were read by immunoSEQ multiplex PCR, and TCRdb kept only the in-frame ones, dropping some. The table lists over 150,000 clones, 95% to 96% of them singletons, with approximately 0.82% in the top ten. Material for sequencing was PBMCs. The receptors here all came from a woman between 18 and 29 years old in good health and CMV-seronegative. The CDR3 runs from the conserved cysteine through the conserved F or W. D genes are given only for firm matches. Clone size is shown for a subset of rows, as once, few, many or a class of expanded clone.

v_gene	abundance	d_gene	j_gene	CDR3nt	CDR3aa
TRBV5-4	-	TRBD2	TRBJ2-1	TGTGCCAGCACCGTCCCGGGACTAGCGGGGGGGCCTGGTGAGCAGTTCTTC	CASTVPGLAGGPGEQFF
TRBV19	-	-	TRBJ2-7	TGTGCCAGTAGCCTTCGGGGGGCCGCCTCCTACGAGCAGTACTTC	CASSLRGAASYEQYF
TRBV4-3	once	TRBD2	TRBJ2-1	TGCGCCAGCAGCCCTAGCGGGACTAGCGGGGAAGACGTAATTTACAATGAGCAGTTCTTC	CASSPSGTSGEDVIYNEQFF
TRBV4-1	-	TRBD1	TRBJ1-5	TGCGCCAGCAGCCAAATACAGGGGAAGAATCAGCCCCAGCATTTT	CASSQIQGKNQPQHF
TRBV5-1	-	TRBD1	TRBJ2-1	TGCGCCAGCAGCTGGGACAGGGGTTCCTACAATGAGCAGTTCTTC	CASSWDRGSYNEQFF
TRBV5-5	-	TRBD1	TRBJ2-5	TGTGCCAGCAGCTTGGAGGGGGCGAGGGTGGAGACCCAGTACTTC	CASSLEGARVETQYF
TRBV11-2	-	TRBD2	TRBJ2-7	TGTGCCAGCAGCCCCTTGACGGGAGCGGGGGGGCCGCCCTACGAGCAGTACTTC	CASSPLTGAGGPPYEQYF
TRBV9	-	-	TRBJ2-7	TGTGCCAGCAGCGACGGGGGGCTCGAGCAGTACTTC	CASSDGGLEQYF
TRBV4-3	-	-	TRBJ1-1	TGCGCCAGCAGCCAACAGGGGCTTGGGACTGAAGCTTTCTTT	CASSQQGLGTEAFF
TRBV5-1	-	-	TRBJ2-7	TGCGCCAGCAGCCTAGGGGGGGTGACCTACGAGCAGTACTTC	CASSLGGVTYEQYF
TRBV7-8	-	TRBD1	TRBJ2-2	TGTGCCAGCAGATCCGACAGGGGGCTAGGCACCGGGGAGCTGTTTTTT	CASRSDRGLGTGELFF
TRBV19	-	-	TRBJ1-6	TGTGCCAGTAGTATAGGACGGGTTTCGGATTCACCCCTCCACTTT	CASSIGRVSDSPLHF
TRBV9	-	-	TRBJ1-4	TGTGCCAGCAGCCCCCGGGGGGCCAGTGTTAATGAAAAACTGTTTTTT	CASSPRGASVNEKLFF
TRBV27	-	-	TRBJ2-7	TGTGCCAGCAGGGAAAGACTAGCCTACGAGCAGTACTTC	CASRERLAYEQYF
TRBV7-9	-	TRBD1	TRBJ1-5	TGTGCCAGCAGCCCTCGGACAGGGGGGAATCAGCCCCAGCATTTT	CASSPRTGGNQPQHF
TRBV4-1	-	TRBD1	TRBJ1-1	TGCGCCAGCAGCGAAACAGGGGTTGGCACTGAAGCTTTCTTT	CASSETGVGTEAFF
TRBV15	once	TRBD1	TRBJ1-1	TGTGCCACCAGCAGAGATATTGGGACAGGGGGCGTTGGCACTGAAGCTTTCTTT	CATSRDIGTGGVGTEAFF
TRBV5-1	-	TRBD1	TRBJ2-5	TGCGCCAGCAGCTGGCAAGGACAGGGCGTGCAAGAGACCCAGTACTTC	CASSWQGQGVQETQYF
TRBV6-5	-	-	TRBJ2-5	TGTGCCAGCAGCCCAGACACCTTGGAAGAGACCCAGTACTTC	CASSPDTLEETQYF
TRBV6-6	once	-	TRBJ1-1	TGTGCCAGCCCAACTCTGACAAGCCTGTCCGCTTTCTTT	CASPTLTSLSAFF
TRBV4-3	-	TRBD2	TRBJ2-3	TGCGCCAGCAGCCCCGGGCTAGCGGGGCCCACAGATACGCAGTATTTT	CASSPGLAGPTDTQYF
TRBV5-4	-	-	TRBJ2-5	TGTGCCAGCAGCCTGGGCCCAGGCGAGACCCAGTACTTC	CASSLGPGETQYF
TRBV19	-	-	TRBJ2-7	TGTGCCAGTAGTATTTCGACAGGCTACGAGCAGTACTTC	CASSISTGYEQYF
TRBV5-1	-	-	TRBJ1-1	TGCGCCAGCAGCTTGTCAGTGAACACTGAAGCTTTCTTT	CASSLSVNTEAFF
TRBV6-5	-	TRBD1	TRBJ2-7	TGTGCCAGCAGTTTAGGTGACAGGGAAAATCCCTACGAGCAGTACTTC	CASSLGDRENPYEQYF
TRBV27	-	TRBD1	TRBJ1-4	TGTGCCAGCAGTCCAGGGACAGGGCGAGGAAGGGGAACTAATGAAAAACTGTTTTTT	CASSPGTGRGRGTNEKLFF
TRBV9	-	TRBD1	TRBJ1-1	TGTGCCAGCAGCACGCGACAGGGCGGCACTGAAGCTTTCTTT	CASSTRQGGTEAFF
TRBV4-1	-	-	TRBJ2-3	TGCGCCAGCAGCCCCCCCCGAGCGGGCAGCACAGATACGCAGTATTTT	CASSPPRAGSTDTQYF
TRBV27	-	-	TRBJ1-5	TGTGCCAGCAGTTTATCGGGCGGGAATCAGCCCCAGCATTTT	CASSLSGGNQPQHF
TRBV6-5	-	-	TRBJ1-5	TGTGCCAGCAGTGCAGGGAATCAGCCCCAGCATTTT	CASSAGNQPQHF
TRBV30	-	-	TRBJ1-3	TGTGCCTGGAGCGCCGGGACAACCTCTGGAAACACCATATATTTT	CAWSAGTTSGNTIYF
TRBV30	-	TRBD1	TRBJ1-4	TGTGCCTGCAGAGACAGGGGCCTCGGTGAAAAACTGTTTTTT	CACRDRGLGEKLFF
TRBV5-1	-	TRBD2	TRBJ2-7	TGCGCCAGCAGCTTTGCAGGCCGGGGGGGATACGAGCAGTACTTC	CASSFAGRGGYEQYF
TRBV7-2	-	-	TRBJ1-2	TGTGCCAGCAGCTTTGACAATAACTATGGCTACACCTTC	CASSFDNNYGYTF
TRBV2	-	-	TRBJ2-3	TGTGCCAGCAGCCCGGGAAGGCAATATATCACAGATACGCAGTATTTT	CASSPGRQYITDTQYF
TRBV5-1	once	TRBD2	TRBJ2-5	TGCGCCAGCAGCTTAACCGGGACTAACTTTGAGACCCAGTACTTC	CASSLTGTNFETQYF
TRBV4-2	-	TRBD2	TRBJ2-1	TGTGCCAGCAGCCAAGCGGGAGGCGAAACCTACAATGAGCAGTTCTTC	CASSQAGGETYNEQFF
TRBV5-1	-	-	TRBJ1-2	TGCGCCAGCAGCTTGTCTGGGGGCAACTATGGCTACACCTTC	CASSLSGGNYGYTF
TRBV7-2	once	-	TRBJ1-2	TGTGCCAGCAGCCCGGGGGGGGTAGCAGGGGACGGCTACACCTTC	CASSPGGVAGDGYTF
TRBV7-6	-	-	TRBJ1-1	TGTGCCAGCAGCTTAGCGGGGGACTACACTGAAGCTTTCTTT	CASSLAGDYTEAFF
TRBV27	-	TRBD1	TRBJ2-7	TGTGCCAGCAGTTGGACAGGGGACTACGAGCAGTACTTC	CASSWTGDYEQYF
TRBV18	-	TRBD1	TRBJ2-5	TGTGCCAGCTCACCTCTCAGTTCCGTTACAGGGGGCGCGGAGACCCAGTACTTC	CASSPLSSVTGGAETQYF
TRBV2	-	TRBD1	TRBJ1-1	TGTGCCAGCACTCGGGACAGGCGTGAAGCTTTCTTT	CASTRDRREAFF
TRBV5-4	once	-	TRBJ1-6	TGTGCCAGCAGCTTCGGTGGGAGCTCCTATAATTCACCCCTCCACTTT	CASSFGGSSYNSPLHF
TRBV2	-	-	TRBJ1-3	TGTGCCAGCAGGAATGGTCGGTACGGAAACACCATATATTTT	CASRNGRYGNTIYF
TRBV4-2	-	-	TRBJ1-6	TGTGCCAGCAGCCAAGGACAGACCTATAATTCACCCCTCCACTTT	CASSQGQTYNSPLHF
TRBV9	-	TRBD1	TRBJ2-2	TGTGCCAGCAGCGCCGACAGGGGTAGGGGCGGGGAGCTGTTTTTT	CASSADRGRGGELFF
TRBV27	-	TRBD1	TRBJ2-5	TGTGCCAGCACGACAAGACAGGGGGAAGAGACCCAGTACTTC	CASTTRQGEETQYF
TRBV7-2	-	TRBD1	TRBJ1-2	TGTGCCAGCAGCTTTGGGACAGGCTATGGCTACACCTTC	CASSFGTGYGYTF
TRBV4-3	once	-	TRBJ1-3	TGCGCCAGCAGCCGAGGGACTGCGGACAACACCATATATTTT	CASSRGTADNTIYF
TRBV29-1	-	TRBD1	TRBJ1-2	TGCAGCGTGGACAGGGGCGATGGCTACACCTTC	CSVDRGDGYTF
TRBV9	-	TRBD1	TRBJ1-1	TGTGCCAGCAGCACCGCGGACAGGGGAAGGGTGGATGAAGCTTTCTTT	CASSTADRGRVDEAFF
TRBV30	-	-	TRBJ2-3	TGTGCCTGGGAGGCAGATACGCAGTATTTT	CAWEADTQYF
TRBV30	-	TRBD1	TRBJ1-5	TGTGCCTGGAACCACGGACAGGGGATTAATCAGCCCCAGCATTTT	CAWNHGQGINQPQHF
TRBV6-4	-	-	TRBJ1-5	TGTGCCAGCAGTGCCGACAGTAGCAATCAGCCCCAGCATTTT	CASSADSSNQPQHF
TRBV19	-	-	TRBJ1-1	TGTGCCAGTAGTATGTCGCGAAAGATGAACACTGAAGCTTTCTTT	CASSMSRKMNTEAFF
TRBV30	-	TRBD2	TRBJ2-3	TGTGCCTGGAACGGACTAGCGGGGTCCGGAGATACGCAGTATTTT	CAWNGLAGSGDTQYF